What follows are 14 T cell receptor beta chains derived from one specimen sequenced in a study of cytomegalovirus exposure and HLA in healthy donors. Clones were sequenced by immunoSEQ multiplex PCR, and TCRdb holds only the in-frame ones, with some missing. Of fewer than 120,000 clones listed, approximately 89% are singletons. Sequencing was carried out using PBMCs. Receptors were obtained from a woman aged 18-29 years in good health and CMV-seronegative.

The chain couples TRBV6-1 to TRBJ1-2, with D unresolved. With 2 bases removed from V and 8 bases from J, the gap between germline ends came to 9 bases. The germline V gene has CDR1 MNHNS and CDR2 SASEGT. The CDR3 length is 12 residues. The CDR3 region is CASSERVGGYTF. The CDR3 coding sequence is TGTGCCAGCAGTGAACGCGTCGGGGGCTACACCTTC.

Comment on this clone: At one boundary the junction diverges from the germline segment, which might be a read error. This chain joins TRBV27 and TRBJ1-6; D ambiguous. CDR1 MNHEY and CDR2 SMNVEV come from the germline V gene (reference sequence). This CDR3 spans 17 amino acids. The CDR3 is CASSQFDLLRGNSSLHF. The CDR3 DNA reads TGTGCCAGCAGCCAATTTGACCTACTACGGGGTAATTCATCCCTCCACTTT.

The genes are TRBV10-3 and TRBJ1-1; 7 nucleotides agree with TRBD1. V lost 10 bases, J lost 4 bases, and 9 bases stayed unmatched. The CDR3 length is 13 residues. Germline V gives CDR1 ENHRY, CDR2 SYGVKD. CDR3 in DNA: TGTGCCACGATAGGGGGCGTGGGCACTGAAGCTTTCTTT. It yields the protein CATIGGVGTEAFF.

This chain joins TRBV5-1 and TRBJ2-7, with D unclear. V was shortened by 3 bases and J by 6 bases, with 7 bases between the two germline ends. Looked up from germline, CDR1 is SGHRS and CDR2 is YFSETQ. The CDR3 runs 11 residues. CDR3 DNA: TGCGCCAGCAGCTCCTCAGGCGAGCAGTACTTC. It codes for CASSSSGEQYF.

The chain uses TRBV28 and TRBJ2-3, with 12 bases identical to TRBD2. Germline V gives CDR1 MDHEN, CDR2 SYDVKM. V gave up 7 bases and J gave up 1 base; unmatched junction bases: 12. The CDR3 is made up of 18 amino acids. This chain's CDR3 is CASTSLAGGPGGTDTQYF. In nucleotides, the CDR3 is TGTGCCAGCACCTCGCTAGCGGGAGGGCCAGGGGGCACAGATACGCAGTATTTT.

The J gene is TRBJ1-5, the V gene TRBV2, with TRBD1 matching 7 bases. The CDR3 length is 14 residues. CDR1 SNHLY and CDR2 FYNNEI come from the germline V gene. V lost 6 bases and J lost 7; bases outside the gene matches: 9. CDR3 nucleotide sequence: TGTGCCAGCAGGAGGGAAGGGGGCGAACAGCCCCAGCATTTT. As protein: CASRREGGEQPQHF.

The V and J genes are TRBV27 and TRBJ1-2; TRBD1 agrees at 10 bases. Trimming took 2 bases from V and 0 from J; bases not matched to a gene: 15. The germline V gene has CDR1 MNHEY and CDR2 SMNVEV (reference sequence). The CDR3 is made up of 20 amino acids. The CDR3 DNA follows: TGTGCCAGCAGTTTAAGGACATCTTACCGGGACAGGGGAGCTAACTATGGCTACACCTTC. Protein: CASSLRTSYRDRGANYGYTF.

The rearrangement uses TRBV18 and TRBJ1-2; weak D call: TRBD1 (6 bases). V was pared by 3 bases and J by 2 bases, with 13 bases between. There are 15 residues in the CDR3. Per the germline V gene, CDR1 is KGHSH and CDR2 is LQKENI. Here the CDR3 DNA reads TGTGCCAGCTCACCTCCGGGACAACCGAACTATGGCTACACCTTC. Amino acid sequence: CASSPPGQPNYGYTF.

This clone appeared once. The chain joins TRBV7-2 to TRBJ2-1; 8 bases align to TRBD2. The CDR3 is 16 residues long. V lost 2 bases, J lost 4 bases, and 7 bases stayed unmatched. Germline V lookup: CDR1 SGHTA, CDR2 FQGNSA. Written as DNA, the CDR3 is TGTGCCAGCAGCTTATCCAGCGGGGGACCTTACAATGAGCAGTTCTTC. Its protein is CASSLSSGGPYNEQFF.

This clone has only one observation. The rearrangement links TRBV7-2 to TRBJ1-6, with 12 bases that match TRBD1. V shed 5 bases, J shed 19 bases, and the junction held 12 bases outside the gene matches. The CDR3 is 14 residues long. Germline values: CDR1 SGHTA, CDR2 FQGNSA. The CDR3 reads CASSSGTGGSRGHF. Here the CDR3 DNA reads TGTGCCAGCAGCAGTGGGACAGGGGGCTCCCGGGGACACTTT.

J is TRBJ1-1 and V is TRBV5-5, with no clear D. Deletions cut 7 bases from V and 1 base from J, with 8 bases between. Germline V lookup: CDR1 SGHKS, CDR2 YYEKEE (reference sequence). The CDR3 loop spans 12 amino acids. Written as DNA, the CDR3 is TGTGCCAGCTCCCGCGGGAACACTGAAGCTTTCTTT. Amino acid sequence: CASSRGNTEAFF. Filled out from reference TRBV5-5 and TRBJ1-1, the complete variable domain reads DAGVTQSPTHLIKTRGQQVTLRCSPISGHKSVSWYQQVLGQGPQFIFQYYEKEERGRGNFPDRFSARQFPNYSSELNVNALLLGDSALYLCASSRGNTEAFFGQGTRLTVV.

This chain connects TRBV5-1 to TRBJ2-7, with a weak D call TRBD2 (7 bases). The CDR3 has 17 amino acids. The germline V gene encodes CDR1 SGHRS and CDR2 YFSETQ. Trimming took off 1 base at V and 2 bases at J, with 19 bases between the two ends. CDR3 sequence: CASSLLLGEGGPYEQYF. CDR3 DNA: TGCGCCAGCAGCTTGCTATTAGGGGAGGGGGGACCCTACGAGCAGTACTTC.

The chain employs TRBV4-3 and TRBJ1-2, with unresolved D. Germline CDR1 LGHNA, CDR2 YSLEER. The CDR3 extends over 14 amino acids. Between the trimmed V and J ends, which lost 6 bases and 5 bases, there was a span of 16 bases. CDR3 DNA sequence: TGCGCCAGCAGTCCTGGGCGTCGCTGGTATGGCTACACCTTC. This translates into CASSPGRRWYGYTF.

V usage is TRBV28 and J usage is TRBJ2-3; TRBD2 aligns across 9 bases. The CDR3 contains 16 residues. V dropped 6 bases and J dropped 2; count of bases not matched to a gene: 9. Germline V gives CDR1 MDHEN, CDR2 SYDVKM. CDR3 sequence reads: CASRPPGLADTDTQYF. The CDR3 region has the DNA TGTGCCAGCAGGCCGCCGGGACTAGCTGACACAGATACGCAGTATTTT.